This T cell receptor beta chain was sequenced for a study of T cells in Graves' hyperthyroidism and ophthalmopathy. Amplified TCR beta CDR3 regions came from RNA transcripts. Carried out on the TCR CDR3, a first-round RT-PCR used the HTBI primer set. One entry per CDR3 protein, called by TCRdb with MiXCR from the multiplex PCR reads. The sample gives roughly 800,000 distinct CDR3 sequences, approximately 40% of which show up once; 8% to 9% is in the top ten. CDR1 SGHKS and CDR2 YYEKEE come from the germline V gene (reference sequence). The germline V and J ends were trimmed by 3 bases and 5 bases, with 14 bases remaining between them. The CDR3 is 15 amino acids.

The rearrangement joins TRBV5-5 to TRBJ1-4, with D hard to call. Sequencing was done on a sample of blood. The TCR sequence derives from a man in his late teens or twenties with Graves' hyperthyroidism. CDR3 DNA: TGTGCCAGCAGCTGGGAGTTCACCCGGAATGAAAAACTGTTTTTT. Translated: CASSWEFTRNEKLFF.